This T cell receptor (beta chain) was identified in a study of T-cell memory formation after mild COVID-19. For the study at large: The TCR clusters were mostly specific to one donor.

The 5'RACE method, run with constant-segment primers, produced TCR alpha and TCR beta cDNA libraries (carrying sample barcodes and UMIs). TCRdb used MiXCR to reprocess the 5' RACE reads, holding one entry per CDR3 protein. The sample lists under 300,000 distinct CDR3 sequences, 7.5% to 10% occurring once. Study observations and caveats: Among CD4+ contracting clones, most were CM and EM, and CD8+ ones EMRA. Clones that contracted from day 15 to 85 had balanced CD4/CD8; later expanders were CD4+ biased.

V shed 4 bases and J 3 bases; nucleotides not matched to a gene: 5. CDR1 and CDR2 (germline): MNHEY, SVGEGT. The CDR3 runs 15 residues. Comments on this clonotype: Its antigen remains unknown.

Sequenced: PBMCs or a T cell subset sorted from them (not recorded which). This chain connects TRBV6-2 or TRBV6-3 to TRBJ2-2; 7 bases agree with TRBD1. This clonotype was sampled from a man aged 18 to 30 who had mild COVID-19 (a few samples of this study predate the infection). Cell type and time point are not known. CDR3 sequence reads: CASSSEQGYTGELFF. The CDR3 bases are TGTGCCAGCAGTTCCGAACAGGGGTACACCGGGGAGCTGTTTTTT.